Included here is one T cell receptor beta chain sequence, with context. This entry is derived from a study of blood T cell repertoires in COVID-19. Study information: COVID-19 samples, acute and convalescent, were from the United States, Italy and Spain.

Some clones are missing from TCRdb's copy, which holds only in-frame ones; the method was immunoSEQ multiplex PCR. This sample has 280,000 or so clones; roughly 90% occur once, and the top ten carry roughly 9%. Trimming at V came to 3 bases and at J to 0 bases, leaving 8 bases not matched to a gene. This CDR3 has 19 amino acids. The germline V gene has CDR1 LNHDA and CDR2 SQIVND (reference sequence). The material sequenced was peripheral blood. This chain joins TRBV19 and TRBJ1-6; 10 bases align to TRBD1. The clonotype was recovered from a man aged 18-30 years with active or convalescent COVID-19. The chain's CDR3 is CASSITRQGAFSYNSPLHF. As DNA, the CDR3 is TGTGCCAGTAGTATCACTCGACAGGGGGCATTCTCCTATAATTCACCCCTCCACTTT.